This T cell receptor (beta chain) was documented in a study of blood T cells in healthy people across ages. This clonotype was seen a handful of times. Its specificity is unknown. The CDR3 sequence is 16 residues long. Germline V gene sequence: CDR1 SGHAT, CDR2 FQNNGV. Findings and caveats of the study: CMV status of donors was not determined, possibly confounding expanded clonotype changes.

Using a J-beta primer mix together with a sample-barcoded 5' primer, a second PCR was run for about 6 to 12 cycles. Each CDR3 protein is one row after TCRdb ran MiXCR on the 5' RACE reads. The sample includes 800,000 or so distinct CDR3 sequences, around 25% of them seen just once. These same data were also listed under a study on T cells of mothers and their children.

The rearrangement uses TRBV11-2 and TRBJ2-1, with 14 nucleotides matching TRBD2. The DNA end is more similar to TRBJ2-5, so the J call may be wrong. The source is a boy between 10 and 17 years old in good health. The sequencing sample was made of blood. The CDR3 nucleotides read TGTGCCAGCAGCGCGACTAGCGGGAGGGCCCAAGAGACCCAGTACTTC. Encoded protein: CASSATSGRAQETQYF.